This TCR beta chain was sequenced for a study of T cell responses to AZD1222 COVID-19 vaccine. General study points: White British ancestry dominated among donors, who included more females, and clonal diversity was possibly underestimated.

In germline, CDR1 is KGHSH, CDR2 LQKENI. V lost 6 bases, J lost 3 bases, and 12 bases lay in between. The CDR3 runs to 14 residues. Samples with a second dose at about 4 or about 12 weeks were pooled together. Details on this clone: What it recognizes is unknown.

Profiling relied on immunoSEQ multiplex PCR, and the TCRdb table lists in-frame clones only, not all of them. The table lists approximately 140,000 clones, roughly 90% of them singletons. Sequences were derived from peripheral blood, sampled 28 days after the second AZD1222 dose. The chain joins TRBV18 to TRBJ1-5; weak D call: TRBD1 (5 bases). The source is an adult who received the AZD1222 COVID-19 vaccine. CDR3 residues: CASSGGLPNQPQHF. The CDR3 nucleotides read TGTGCCAGCTCGGGGGGACTGCCCAATCAGCCCCAGCATTTT. Looking up the rest from reference TRBV18 and TRBJ1-5 gives the full variable domain: NAGVMQNPRHLVRRRGQEARLRCSPMKGHSHVYWYRQLPEEGLKFMVYLQKENIIDESGMPKERFSAEFPKEGPSILRIQQVVRGDSAAYFCASSGGLPNQPQHFGDGTRLSIL.